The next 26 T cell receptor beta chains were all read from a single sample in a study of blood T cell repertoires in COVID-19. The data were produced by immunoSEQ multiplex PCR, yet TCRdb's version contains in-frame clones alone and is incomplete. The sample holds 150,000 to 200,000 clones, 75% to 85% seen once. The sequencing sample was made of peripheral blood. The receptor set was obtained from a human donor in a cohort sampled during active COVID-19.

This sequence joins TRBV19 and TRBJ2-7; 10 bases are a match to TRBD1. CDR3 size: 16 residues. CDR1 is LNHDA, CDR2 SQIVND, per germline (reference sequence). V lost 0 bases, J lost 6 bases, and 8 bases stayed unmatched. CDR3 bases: TGTGCCAGTAGTATAGACCTGACAGGGGGCTGGTTCGAGCAGTACTTC. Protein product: CASSIDLTGGWFEQYF. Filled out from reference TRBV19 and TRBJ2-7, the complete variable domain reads DGGITQSPKYLFRKEGQNVTLSCEQNLNHDAMYWYRQDPGQGLRLIYYSQIVNDFQKGDIAEGYSVSREKKESFPLTVTSAQKNPTAFYLCASSIDLTGGWFEQYFGPGTRLTVT.

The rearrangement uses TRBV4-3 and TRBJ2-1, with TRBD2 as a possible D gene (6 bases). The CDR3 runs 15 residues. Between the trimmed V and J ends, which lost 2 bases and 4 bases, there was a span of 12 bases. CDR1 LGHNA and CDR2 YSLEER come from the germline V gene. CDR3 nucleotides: TGCGCCAGCAGCCAAACGGGACGGGAGTACAATGAGCAGTTCTTC. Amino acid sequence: CASSQTGREYNEQFF.

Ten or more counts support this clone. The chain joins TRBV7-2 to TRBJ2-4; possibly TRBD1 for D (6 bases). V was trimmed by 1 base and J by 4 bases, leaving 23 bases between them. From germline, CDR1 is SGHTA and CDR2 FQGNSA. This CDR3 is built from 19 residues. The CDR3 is CASSLGGQGLWGGKNIQYF. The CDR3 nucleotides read TGTGCCAGCAGCTTAGGAGGGCAGGGGTTATGGGGTGGGAAAAACATTCAGTACTTC.

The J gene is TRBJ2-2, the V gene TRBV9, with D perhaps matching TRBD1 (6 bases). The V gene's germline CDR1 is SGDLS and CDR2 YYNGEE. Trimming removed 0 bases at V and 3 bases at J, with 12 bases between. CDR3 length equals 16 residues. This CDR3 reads CASSVVQGRYTGELFF. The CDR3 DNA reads TGTGCCAGCAGCGTAGTGCAGGGGCGATACACCGGGGAGCTGTTTTTT.

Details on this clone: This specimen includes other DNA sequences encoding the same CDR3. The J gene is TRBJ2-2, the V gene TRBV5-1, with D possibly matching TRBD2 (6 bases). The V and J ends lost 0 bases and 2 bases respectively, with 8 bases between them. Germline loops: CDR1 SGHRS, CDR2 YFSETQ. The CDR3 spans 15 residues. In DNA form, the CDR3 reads TGCGCCAGCAGCTTGGGGGGACTTAACACCGGGGAGCTGTTTTTT. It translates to CASSLGGLNTGELFF.

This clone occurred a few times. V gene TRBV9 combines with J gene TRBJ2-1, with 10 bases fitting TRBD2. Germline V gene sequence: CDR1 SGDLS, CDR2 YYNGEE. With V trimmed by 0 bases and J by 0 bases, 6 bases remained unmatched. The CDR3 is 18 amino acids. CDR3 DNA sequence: TGTGCCAGCAGCGTAGCGCTAGCGGGGGCTCACTCCTACAATGAGCAGTTCTTC. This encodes CASSVALAGAHSYNEQFF.

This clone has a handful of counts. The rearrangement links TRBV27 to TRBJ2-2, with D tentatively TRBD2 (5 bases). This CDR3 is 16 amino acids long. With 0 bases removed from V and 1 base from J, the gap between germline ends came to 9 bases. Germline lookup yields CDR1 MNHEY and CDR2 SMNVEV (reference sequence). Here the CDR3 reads CASSLSRGMNTGELFF. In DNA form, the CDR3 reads TGTGCCAGCAGTTTATCTCGGGGAATGAACACCGGGGAGCTGTTTTTT.

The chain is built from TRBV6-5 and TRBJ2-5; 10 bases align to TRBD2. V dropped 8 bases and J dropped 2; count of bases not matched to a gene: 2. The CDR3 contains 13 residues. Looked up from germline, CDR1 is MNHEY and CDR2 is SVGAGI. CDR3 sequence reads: CASRLAGQETQYF. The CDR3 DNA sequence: TGTGCCAGCCGACTAGCGGGTCAAGAGACCCAGTACTTC.

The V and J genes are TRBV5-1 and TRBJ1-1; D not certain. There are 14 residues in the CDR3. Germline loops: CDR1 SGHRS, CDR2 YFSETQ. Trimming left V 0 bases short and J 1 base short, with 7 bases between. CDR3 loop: CASSLDGQNTEAFF. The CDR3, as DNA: TGCGCCAGCAGCTTGGATGGGCAGAACACTGAAGCTTTCTTT.

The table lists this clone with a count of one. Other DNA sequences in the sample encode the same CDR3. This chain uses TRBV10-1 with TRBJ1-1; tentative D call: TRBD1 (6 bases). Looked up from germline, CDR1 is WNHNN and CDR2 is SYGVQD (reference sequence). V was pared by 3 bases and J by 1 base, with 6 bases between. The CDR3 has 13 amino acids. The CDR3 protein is CASSEQGNTEAFF. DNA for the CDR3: TGCGCCAGCAGTGAACAGGGGAACACTGAAGCTTTCTTT.

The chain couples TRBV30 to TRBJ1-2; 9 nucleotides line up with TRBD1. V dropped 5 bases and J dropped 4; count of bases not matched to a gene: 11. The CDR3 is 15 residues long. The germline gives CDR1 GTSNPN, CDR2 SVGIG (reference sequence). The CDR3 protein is CAWRRDRGVSYGYTF. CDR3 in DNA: TGTGCCTGGCGACGAGACAGGGGGGTTTCCTATGGCTACACCTTC.

CDR3 in DNA: TGTGCCAGCTCTCGGACAGGGGCGGGTGAAAAACTGTTTTTT. Translated, it gives CASSRTGAGEKLFF. V and J are TRBV18 and TRBJ1-4, with 9 bases fitting TRBD1. Germline CDR1 reads KGHSH; CDR2 reads LQKENI. The length of the CDR3 is 14 residues. V dropped 6 bases and J dropped 7; count of bases not matched to a gene: 6.

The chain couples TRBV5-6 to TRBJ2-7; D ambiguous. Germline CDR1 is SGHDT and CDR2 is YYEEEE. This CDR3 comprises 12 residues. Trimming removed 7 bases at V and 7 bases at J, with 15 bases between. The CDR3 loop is CASSRSLREQYF. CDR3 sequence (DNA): TGTGCCAGCTCCCGGAGTTTGAGGGAGCAGTACTTC. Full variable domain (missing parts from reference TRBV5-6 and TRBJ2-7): DAGVTQSPTHLIKTRGQQVTLRCSPKSGHDTVSWYQQALGQGPQFIFQYYEEEERQRGNFPDRFSGHQFPNYSSELNVNALLLGDSALYLCASSRSLREQYFGPGTRLTVT.

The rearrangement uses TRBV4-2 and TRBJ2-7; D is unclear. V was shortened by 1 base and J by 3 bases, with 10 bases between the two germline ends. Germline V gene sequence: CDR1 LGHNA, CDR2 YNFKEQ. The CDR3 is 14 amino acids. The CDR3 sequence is CASSQGEDFYEQYF. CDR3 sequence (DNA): TGTGCCAGCAGCCAAGGTGAGGATTTCTACGAGCAGTACTTC.

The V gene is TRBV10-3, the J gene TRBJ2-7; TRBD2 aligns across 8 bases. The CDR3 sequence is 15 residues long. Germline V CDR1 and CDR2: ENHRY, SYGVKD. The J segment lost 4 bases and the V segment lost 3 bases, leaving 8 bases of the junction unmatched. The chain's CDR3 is CAISDSTSGSYEQYF. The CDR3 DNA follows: TGTGCCATCAGTGACTCTACAAGCGGGAGTTACGAGCAGTACTTC.

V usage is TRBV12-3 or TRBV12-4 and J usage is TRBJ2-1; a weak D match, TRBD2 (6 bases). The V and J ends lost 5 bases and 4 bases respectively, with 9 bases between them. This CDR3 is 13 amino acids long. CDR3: CASSTSRYNEQFF. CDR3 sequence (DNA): TGTGCCAGCAGTACTAGCAGATACAATGAGCAGTTCTTC.

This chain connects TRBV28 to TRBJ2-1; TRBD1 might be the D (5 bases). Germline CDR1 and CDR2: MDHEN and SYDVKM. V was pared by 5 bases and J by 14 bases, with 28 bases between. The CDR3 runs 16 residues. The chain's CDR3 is CASSPPPPPDSLGKFF. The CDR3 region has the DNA TGTGCCAGCAGTCCGCCACCTCCCCCTGACAGCTTAGGGAAGTTCTTC.

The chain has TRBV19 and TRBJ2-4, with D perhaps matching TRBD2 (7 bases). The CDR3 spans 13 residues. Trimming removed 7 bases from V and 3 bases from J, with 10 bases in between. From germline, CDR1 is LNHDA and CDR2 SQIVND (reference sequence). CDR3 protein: CASKGGGKNIQYF. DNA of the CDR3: TGTGCCAGTAAAGGGGGGGGCAAAAACATTCAGTACTTC.

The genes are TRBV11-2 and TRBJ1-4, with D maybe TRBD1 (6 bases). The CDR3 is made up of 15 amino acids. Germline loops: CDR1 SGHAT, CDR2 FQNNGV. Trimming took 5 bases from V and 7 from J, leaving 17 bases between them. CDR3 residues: CASSKMTGRGEKLFF. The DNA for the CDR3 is TGTGCCAGCAGCAAAATGACAGGCCGGGGTGAAAAACTGTTTTTT.

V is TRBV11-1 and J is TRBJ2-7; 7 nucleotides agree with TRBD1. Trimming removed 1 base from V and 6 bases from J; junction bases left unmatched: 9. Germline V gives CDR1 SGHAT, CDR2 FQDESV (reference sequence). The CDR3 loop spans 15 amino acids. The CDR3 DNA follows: TGTGCCAGCAGCTTAGAGAGGGGGCCTACAAGCGAGCAGTACTTC. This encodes CASSLERGPTSEQYF.

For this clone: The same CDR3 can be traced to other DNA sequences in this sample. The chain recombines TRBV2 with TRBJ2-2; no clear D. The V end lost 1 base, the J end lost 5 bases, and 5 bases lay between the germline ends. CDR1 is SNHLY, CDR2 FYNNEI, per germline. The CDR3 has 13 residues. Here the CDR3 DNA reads TGTGCCAGCAGTGAAGTGAGGACCGGGGAGCTGTTTTTT. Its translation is CASSEVRTGELFF.

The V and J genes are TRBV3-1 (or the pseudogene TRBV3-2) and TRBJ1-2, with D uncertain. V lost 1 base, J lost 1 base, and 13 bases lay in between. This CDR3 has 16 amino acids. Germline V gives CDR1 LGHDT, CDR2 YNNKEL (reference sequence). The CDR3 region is CASSQGGGKLNYGYTF. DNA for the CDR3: TGTGCCAGCAGCCAAGGAGGAGGGAAGCTTAACTATGGCTACACCTTC.

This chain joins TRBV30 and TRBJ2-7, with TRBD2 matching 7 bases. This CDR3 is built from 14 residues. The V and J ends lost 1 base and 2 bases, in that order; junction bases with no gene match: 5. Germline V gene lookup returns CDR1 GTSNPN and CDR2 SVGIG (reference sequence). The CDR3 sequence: CAWSGYSGAYEQYF. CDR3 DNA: TGTGCCTGGAGTGGTTACAGCGGGGCCTACGAGCAGTACTTC.

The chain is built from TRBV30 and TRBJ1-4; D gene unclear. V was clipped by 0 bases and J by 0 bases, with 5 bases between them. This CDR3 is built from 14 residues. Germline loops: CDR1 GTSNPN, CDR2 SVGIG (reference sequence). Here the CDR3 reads CAWSVQTTNEKLFF. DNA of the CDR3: TGTGCCTGGAGTGTCCAGACAACTAATGAAAAACTGTTTTTT.

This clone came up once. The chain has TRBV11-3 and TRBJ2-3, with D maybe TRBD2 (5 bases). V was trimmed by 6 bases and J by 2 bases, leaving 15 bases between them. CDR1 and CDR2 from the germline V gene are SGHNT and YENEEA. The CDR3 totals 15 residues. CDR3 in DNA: TGTGCCAGCAGTTCGGCGGGCCTACACACAGATACGCAGTATTTT. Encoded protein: CASSSAGLHTDTQYF.

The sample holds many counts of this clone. CDR3 bases: TGCGCCAGCAGCTTGGCCCCGGATGGGAGGGAGACCCAGTACTTC. It specifies CASSLAPDGRETQYF. This chain joins TRBV5-1 and TRBJ2-5; a weak D match, TRBD2 (6 bases). CDR3 length: 15 amino acids. Germline V lookup: CDR1 SGHRS, CDR2 YFSETQ. V lost 0 bases and J 5 bases, leaving 14 bases between the germline ends.